The rows below give T cell receptor beta chains drawn from one sample of a study of human thymus T cells. Sequencing was performed with immunoSEQ multiplex PCR; in TCRdb, only in-frame clones are kept and a portion is missing. Of approximately 70,000 clones listed, 85% to 95% are singletons. Sequencing was performed on thymus tissue. These receptor sequences come from a girl under two years old with a congenital heart defect but otherwise immunologically healthy. CDR3s include the opening cysteine and the closing phenylalanine or tryptophan. The D gene is left open where the match is weak. A clone size is listed for some rows: how often the clone was seen (once, few, many), or a class if it is expanded.

clone_size	cdr3_length	d_call	v_call	j_call	cdr3_nt	cdr3_aa
NA	16	TRBD1	TRBV2	TRBJ1-1	TGTGCCAGCAGCAGCGGAAATAGGGACAGGGTCCCTGAAGCTTTCTTT	CASSSGNRDRVPEAFF
NA	14	TRBD1	TRBV4-2	TRBJ1-5	TGTGCCAGCAGCCCTCGGACAGGGCGTCAGCCCCAGCATTTT	CASSPRTGRQPQHF
NA	16	NA	TRBV28	TRBJ2-7	TGTGCCAGCAGCCTTAGAGGCAGAATTTTCTCCTACGAGCAGTACTTC	CASSLRGRIFSYEQYF
NA	13	NA	TRBV27	TRBJ2-5	TGTGCCAGCAGAAAATGGGCCCAAGAGACCCAGTACTTC	CASRKWAQETQYF
NA	9	NA	TRBV7-9	TRBJ2-3	TGTGCCAGCAGCCCTACGCAGTATTTT	CASSPTQYF
NA	13	TRBD1	TRBV29-1	TRBJ1-5	TGCAGCGTTGAAGAGGGACAGCATCAGCCCCAGCATTTT	CSVEEGQHQPQHF
NA	14	TRBD1	TRBV30	TRBJ1-4	TGTGCCTGGGAGGCGGACAGGGGTTATGAAAAACTGTTTTTT	CAWEADRGYEKLFF
NA	20	TRBD2	TRBV5-1	TRBJ2-5	TGCGCCAGCAGCTTAGTTTCAGCGGGAGTTCGGTCGACCTCCCAAGAGACCCAGTACTTC	CASSLVSAGVRSTSQETQYF
NA	14	TRBD1	TRBV5-1	TRBJ2-7	TGCGCCAGCAGCGCCAGGGACAGCTCCTACGAGCAGTACTTC	CASSARDSSYEQYF
NA	16	TRBD2	TRBV29-1	TRBJ2-4	TGCAGCGGCTGTGCCCCGGGACTCCAGGCGGGAGACATTCAGTACTTC	CSGCAPGLQAGDIQYF
NA	12	NA	TRBV7-8	TRBJ2-5	TGTGCCAGCAGCCAATCTGTATGGACCCAGTACTTC	CASSQSVWTQYF
NA	15	TRBD1	TRBV4-3	TRBJ2-5	TGCGCCAGCAGCCATAAGACAGGGGGTGTAGAGACCCAGTACTTC	CASSHKTGGVETQYF
NA	17	NA	TRBV5-1	TRBJ1-1	TGCGCCAGCAGCTTGGGGCGGGGTGGACAGACGGGCACTGAAGCTTTCTTT	CASSLGRGGQTGTEAFF
NA	18	TRBD2	TRBV4-1	TRBJ2-3	TGCGCCAGCAGCCAACCCTCTGGACTAGCGGGAGAGGGAGATACGCAGTATTTT	CASSQPSGLAGEGDTQYF
NA	15	NA	TRBV11-2	TRBJ2-3	TGTGCCGGACGCAGGGGTGAGGCTAGCACAGATACGCAGTATTTT	CAGRRGEASTDTQYF
NA	18	NA	TRBV21-1	TRBJ2-1	TGTGCCAGCAGCAAACCCTCCCTACCGGGACAGGGTTACAATGAGCAGTTCTTC	CASSKPSLPGQGYNEQFF
NA	15	TRBD2	TRBV4-1	TRBJ2-1	TGCGCCAGCAGCCACCCCCGGCTAGCGGACAATGAGCAGTTCTTC	CASSHPRLADNEQFF
NA	15	TRBD1	TRBV5-1	TRBJ2-1	TGCGCCAGCAGCTTGGAGGGACAGGGGAGGAATGAGCAGTTCTTC	CASSLEGQGRNEQFF
NA	17	TRBD2	TRBV11-3	TRBJ2-3	TGTGCCAGCAGCCCGGGCCTAGCGGGAGAGGGGAGAGATACGCAGTATTTT	CASSPGLAGEGRDTQYF
NA	14	NA	TRBV7-3	TRBJ2-3	TGTGCCAGCAGCTTAACGTACAGCACAGATACGCAGTATTTT	CASSLTYSTDTQYF
NA	18	TRBD2	TRBV5-4	TRBJ2-1	TGTGCCAGCAGCTTGGCGGGACTAGCGGGAGGGGTTTACAATGAGCAGTTCTTC	CASSLAGLAGGVYNEQFF
NA	19	TRBD2	TRBV2	TRBJ2-7	TGTGCCACCCAATTAAGCGGGAGAAAACTTGACTTAAACTCCTACGAGCAGTACTTC	CATQLSGRKLDLNSYEQYF
NA	17	TRBD2	TRBV28	TRBJ2-2	TGTGCCAGCAGTTTCTATCCTAGCGGGCCGAACACCGGGGAGCTGTTTTTT	CASSFYPSGPNTGELFF
NA	18	NA	TRBV4-1	TRBJ2-7	TGCGCCAGCAGCCAAGATCTTTTACCCCGTCGGGCTACCTACGAGCAGTACTTC	CASSQDLLPRRATYEQYF
NA	17	NA	TRBV7-3	TRBJ2-5	TGTGCCAGCAGCCGAAATGGGGCAGGGGGGATGGTGCAGACCCAGTACTTC	CASSRNGAGGMVQTQYF
NA	14	TRBD1	TRBV18	TRBJ1-1	TGTGCCAGCTCTCGACAGGGGGTGCCCTTTGAAGCTTTCTTT	CASSRQGVPFEAFF
NA	16	TRBD1	TRBV18	TRBJ1-5	TGTGCCAGCTCACCGGACAGGGATATGAGCAATCAGCCCCAGCATTTT	CASSPDRDMSNQPQHF
NA	16	TRBD2	TRBV4-2	TRBJ2-5	TGTGCCAGTGCCCTACGGGAGGGCGACCCCGCACGGACCCAGTACTTC	CASALREGDPARTQYF
NA	16	NA	TRBV28	TRBJ1-5	NA	CASSFGPGEVNQPQHF
NA	13	NA	TRBV25-1	TRBJ2-3	TGTGCCAGCAGTGAGACGGACGGAGATACGCAGTATTTT	CASSETDGDTQYF
NA	16	NA	TRBV5-8	TRBJ1-5	TGTGCCAGCAGCTTGAGGGGGAAGGGGAGCAATCAGCCCCAGCATTTT	CASSLRGKGSNQPQHF
NA	16	TRBD2	TRBV12-5	TRBJ2-7	TGTGCTAGTGGTTCCGGCGGGGGGTACTCCTCCTACGAGCAGTACTTC	CASGSGGGYSSYEQYF
NA	15	NA	TRBV7-6	TRBJ2-7	TGTGCCAGCAGCTTATCCTCTGGGATCCTCTACGAGCAGTACTTC	CASSLSSGILYEQYF
NA	15	NA	TRBV1	TRBJ2-7	NA	CTSSQVGTGNYEQYF
NA	13	NA	TRBV27	TRBJ2-5	TGTGCCAGCAGTTGCCGTAAGGAAGAGACCCAGTACTTC	CASSCRKEETQYF
NA	15	NA	TRBV4-3	TRBJ2-1	TGCGCCAGCAGCCATCAACCGGACACGGACAATGAGCAGTTCTTC	CASSHQPDTDNEQFF
NA	16	TRBD2	TRBV10-2	TRBJ2-1	TGCGCCAGCAGTGAGTCGATATGGGAGGGTGCCAATGAGCAGTTCTTC	CASSESIWEGANEQFF
once	15	NA	TRBV2	TRBJ2-3	TGTGCCAGCAGTGGAGGTGCGGGAAGTACAGATACGCAGTATTTT	CASSGGAGSTDTQYF
NA	13	NA	TRBV6-1	TRBJ1-2	TGTGCCAGCCGGAGTTCAGGAGTTGGTGGCTACACCTTC	CASRSSGVGGYTF
NA	15	TRBD1	TRBV7-9	TRBJ1-5	TGTGCCAGCAGTGCAGGGGGCCGTAAGAATCAGCCCCAGCATTTT	CASSAGGRKNQPQHF
NA	15	TRBD1	TRBV18	TRBJ2-7	TGTGCCAGCTCACCGGCAGGGGGCCCCTCCTACGAGCAGTACTTC	CASSPAGGPSYEQYF
NA	16	TRBD1	TRBV30	TRBJ1-5	TGTGCCTGGAGTCCCCGGGACAGTTATAGCAATCAGCCCCAGCATTTT	CAWSPRDSYSNQPQHF
NA	14	TRBD2	TRBV10-1	TRBJ2-1	TGCGCCAGCAGTGAGGGCGGGAGCCTCGATGAGCAGTTCTTC	CASSEGGSLDEQFF
NA	14	NA	TRBV18	TRBJ1-3	TGTGCCAGCTCACCAAGGGCAGGGCGAAACACCATATATTTT	CASSPRAGRNTIYF